This TCR beta chain was observed in a study of blood T cell repertoires in COVID-19. Using immunoSEQ multiplex PCR, the repertoire was profiled, and TCRdb retains in-frame clones only, with some absent. The data hold some 250,000 clones, with roughly 90% observed a single time. The sequencing input was peripheral blood. The clonotype was recovered from a woman in her twenties or thirties with acute or convalescent COVID-19.

The CDR3 nucleotides are TGTGCCAGCAGCTTCAAAACTGGACAGGGGGTAGCTGCTAACGAGCAGTACTTC. Its translation: CASSFKTGQGVAANEQYF. The chain recombines TRBV7-9 with TRBJ2-7; 10 bases are a match to TRBD1. From germline, CDR1 is SEHNR and CDR2 FQNEAQ (reference sequence). The length of the CDR3 is 18 residues. J lost 5 bases, V lost 3 bases, and 16 bases had no gene match.